This paragraph covers one T cell receptor (beta chain) sequence. Some clones are missing from TCRdb's copy, which holds only in-frame ones; the method was immunoSEQ multiplex PCR. Here the sample spans approximately 200,000 clones, approximately 91% being singletons. CDR1 and CDR2 (germline): SGHNT, YENEEA. V lost 0 bases to trimming and J lost 7 bases, with 16 bases between them. This CDR3 comprises 15 residues. The sample comes from a study of blood T cell repertoires in COVID-19. The TCR comes from a man aged 25-40 years with acute or convalescent COVID-19. Sequencing was performed on peripheral blood. V is TRBV11-3 and J is TRBJ2-7; D is perhaps TRBD2 (6 bases). The CDR3 DNA is TGTGCCAGCAGCTTAGATAGTAGCGGCCTGCGGGAGCAGTACTTC. It specifies CASSLDSSGLREQYF.